The rows below give T cell receptor beta chains drawn from one sample of a study of human T cells and chemical hapten exposure. TCRdb re-analysed the RACE reads in MiXCR, keeping a single row per CDR3 protein. The profile covers tens of thousands of distinct CDR3 sequences, with more than 8.5% appearing a single time and 2% to 2.5% taken by the ten largest. Sequenced here: whole blood, sampled in connection with sensitization to the hapten diphenylcyclopropenone (DPC). The receptors were gathered from a woman under 40 with alopecia areata. Some clones in this sample may be carry-over from other donors' samples. Both conserved end residues are part of each CDR3. D genes are given only for firm matches. For some rows the clone size is stated as once, few or many, or as a class when expanded; others skip it.

v_gene,abundance,d_gene,j_gene,CDR3aa,CDR3nt
TRBV7-9,many,TRBD2,TRBJ2-7,CASSPGLAGGNSYEQYF,TGTGCCAGCAGCCCCGGACTAGCGGGAGGAAACTCCTACGAGCAGTACTTC
TRBV6-1,-,-,TRBJ1-5,CASRPREGNQPQHF,TGTGCCAGCAGACCCCGGGAAGGCAATCAGCCCCAGCATTTT
TRBV29-1,many,TRBD2,TRBJ2-1,CSVEDGRHNEQFF,TGCAGCGTTGAAGACGGGAGGCACAATGAGCAGTTCTTC
TRBV20-1,-,TRBD1,TRBJ2-7,CSARTGNPTGTYEQYF,TGCAGTGCTAGAACAGGGAACCCGACAGGGACCTACGAGCAGTACTTC
TRBV3-1,-,TRBD2,TRBJ2-1,CASSQGLAGGGEQFF,TGTGCCAGCAGCCAAGGACTAGCGGGAGGAGGTGAGCAGTTCTTC
TRBV18,many,-,TRBJ1-1,CASSLGPSLNTEAFF,TGTGCCAGCTCATTAGGGCCGTCTTTGAACACTGAAGCTTTCTTT
TRBV11-1,-,-,TRBJ2-2,CASTPVRGGLGELFF,TGTGCCAGCACCCCCGTGAGGGGTGGGCTTGGGGAGCTGTTTTTT
TRBV11-3,many,-,TRBJ2-6,CASSLDQAARGANVLTF,TGTGCCAGCAGCTTAGATCAGGCGGCGCGTGGGGCCAACGTCCTGACTTTC
TRBV6-6,many,-,TRBJ1-2,CASRLLQGPYGYTF,TGTGCCAGCAGACTATTACAGGGTCCGTACGGCTACACCTTC
TRBV5-1,many,-,TRBJ2-3,CASSRLPGVVTDTQYF,TGCGCCAGCAGCCGTCTGCCAGGGGTGGTTACAGATACGCAGTATTTT
TRBV7-9,-,TRBD1,TRBJ2-1,CASSLTTLPGTGSYNEQFF,TGTGCCAGCAGCTTAACCACTTTGCCCGGGACAGGGTCCTACAATGAGCAGTTCTTC
TRBV23-1,-,TRBD2,TRBJ2-1,CASSQDASGVLNEQFF,TGCGCCAGCAGTCAAGATGCTAGCGGGGTCCTAAATGAGCAGTTCTTC
TRBV28,many,-,TRBJ2-3,CASRNREWGPDTQYF,TGTGCCAGCAGGAACAGGGAGTGGGGTCCAGATACGCAGTATTTT
TRBV20-1,many,-,TRBJ2-7,CSAREFGGLYEQYF,TGCAGTGCTAGAGAATTCGGGGGCCTCTACGAGCAGTACTTC
TRBV4-3,many,-,TRBJ2-1,CASSQDRSRNNEQFF,TGCGCCAGCAGCCAAGATAGGTCGCGGAACAATGAGCAGTTCTTC
TRBV12-3/TRBV12-4,many,TRBD1,TRBJ1-2,CASSNRGGYTF,TGTGCCAGCAGCAACAGGGGTGGCTACACCTTC
TRBV7-9,many,-,TRBJ1-5,CASSLQHEDQPQHF,TGTGCCAGCAGCTTACAACATGAGGATCAGCCCCAGCATTTT
TRBV30,many,-,TRBJ1-1,CAWSLGQSVEAFF,TGTGCCTGGAGTCTCGGACAGTCCGTAGAAGCTTTCTTT
TRBV28,-,TRBD2,TRBJ2-5,CASSATSSAQYF,TGTGCCAGCAGTGCGACTAGCTCGGCCCAGTACTTC
TRBV4-1,many,-,TRBJ2-7,CASSQEIPYEQYF,TGCGCCAGCAGCCAAGAAATCCCCTACGAGCAGTACTTC
TRBV7-9,-,-,TRBJ1-1,CASRSALNTEAFF,TGTGCCAGCAGGTCGGCGCTGAACACTGAAGCTTTCTTT
TRBV5-1,few,TRBD2,TRBJ2-1,CASSRGLADYNEQFF,TGCGCCAGCAGCCGCGGACTAGCGGATTACAATGAGCAGTTCTTC
TRBV20-1,few,-,TRBJ2-7,CSGQRTEEQYF,TGCTCCGGACAGCGGACTGAGGAGCAGTACTTC
TRBV12-3/TRBV12-4,many,TRBD2,TRBJ2-3,CASATGTSWDTQYF,TGTGCCAGCGCTACCGGGACTAGCTGGGATACGCAGTATTTT
TRBV20-1,many,-,TRBJ2-5,CSARRGAETQYF,TGCAGTGCCAGGAGGGGGGCGGAGACCCAGTACTTC
TRBV5-4,many,TRBD1,TRBJ2-5,CASSAGTGGRQETQYF,TGTGCCAGCAGCGCCGGGACAGGGGGCAGGCAAGAGACCCAGTACTTC
TRBV5-5,-,TRBD1,TRBJ2-3,CASSSDPGQGYADTQYF,TGTGCCAGCAGCTCAGATCCGGGACAGGGTTACGCAGATACGCAGTATTTT
TRBV9,-,-,TRBJ1-2,CASSVGQQGGYTF,TGTGCCAGCAGCGTAGGACAGCAAGGCGGCTACACCTTC
TRBV28,-,TRBD2,TRBJ2-1,CASSLGSGVMNEQFF,TGTGCCAGCAGTTTAGGGAGCGGGGTTATGAATGAGCAGTTCTTC
TRBV30,few,-,TRBJ2-7,CAWSVSNVAEQYF,TGTGCCTGGAGTGTATCAAACGTTGCCGAGCAGTACTTC
TRBV3-1,many,TRBD1,TRBJ1-6,CASSQGTGSGSPLHF,TGTGCCAGCAGCCAAGGGACAGGGAGTGGTTCACCCCTCCACTTT
TRBV12-3/TRBV12-4,many,TRBD1,TRBJ1-1,CASSFETGGLGAFF,TGTGCCAGCAGTTTCGAGACAGGGGGCTTGGGAGCTTTCTTT
TRBV7-2,-,-,TRBJ2-1,CASSLIAGSSYNEQFF,TGTGCCAGCAGCTTAATTGCGGGTAGCTCCTACAATGAGCAGTTCTTC
TRBV19,many,TRBD1,TRBJ2-2,CASSWDRGGTGELFF,TGTGCCAGTTCATGGGACAGGGGCGGCACCGGGGAGCTGTTTTTT
TRBV6-2/TRBV6-3,few,TRBD1,TRBJ1-2,CASSPPTGKGYTF,TGTGCCAGCAGTCCTCCGACAGGGAAAGGCTACACCTTC
TRBV2,-,TRBD1,TRBJ1-2,CATGGTDYGYTF,TGTGCCACCGGGGGGACAGACTATGGCTACACCTTC
TRBV11-2,many,-,TRBJ1-4,CASSSQGTNEKLFF,TGTGCCAGCAGCTCACAGGGAACTAATGAAAAACTGTTTTTT
TRBV14,many,-,TRBJ1-1,CASSLYLNTEAFF,TGTGCCAGCAGCCTTTACCTGAACACTGAAGCTTTCTTT
TRBV11-2,-,TRBD2,TRBJ2-3,CASSSTSATDTQYF,TGTGCCAGCAGCTCAACTAGCGCCACAGATACGCAGTATTTT
TRBV20-1,many,TRBD2,TRBJ2-2,CSAIAGGNTGELFF,TGCAGTGCCATAGCGGGGGGCAACACCGGGGAGCTGTTTTTT
TRBV12-3/TRBV12-4,many,TRBD2,TRBJ2-5,CASSTPGTSGGPRIETQYF,TGTGCCAGCAGTACCCCTGGGACTAGCGGGGGTCCTCGTATAGAGACCCAGTACTTC